This is a list of T cell receptor beta chains from one sample in a study of blood T cell repertoires in COVID-19. TCRdb keeps only in-frame clones here, not all; method: immunoSEQ multiplex PCR. The sample contains roughly 290,000 clones, approximately 89% of which appear only once. Material: peripheral blood. The receptors shown here come from a woman aged 55-70 years with acute or convalescent COVID-19. The CDR3 runs from the conserved cysteine through the conserved F or W. Each record gives: clone size, V gene, J gene, D gene, CDR3 protein, CDR3 DNA. The D gene is left open where the match is weak. The size entry is marked missing in some rows and otherwise reads once, few, many or a size class.

abundance: -
v_gene: TRBV6-5
j_gene: TRBJ1-5
d_gene: -
CDR3aa: CASKTRRGSNQPQHF
CDR3nt: TGTGCCAGCAAGACCCGGAGAGGGAGCAATCAGCCCCAGCATTTT

abundance: -
v_gene: TRBV6-2/TRBV6-3
j_gene: TRBJ2-5
d_gene: -
CDR3aa: CASSPGQLAETQYF
CDR3nt: TGTGCCAGCAGCCCCGGACAGTTAGCTGAGACCCAGTACTTC

abundance: -
v_gene: TRBV5-1
j_gene: TRBJ1-3
d_gene: -
CDR3aa: CASSLGTVVGNTIYF
CDR3nt: TGCGCCAGCAGCTTGGGAACTGTTGTGGGAAACACCATATATTTT

abundance: -
v_gene: TRBV6-2/TRBV6-3
j_gene: TRBJ1-5
d_gene: TRBD1
CDR3aa: CASSPGTGLWSNQPQHF
CDR3nt: TGTGCCAGCAGTCCCGGGACAGGGTTGTGGAGCAATCAGCCCCAGCATTTT

abundance: few
v_gene: TRBV3-1/TRBV3-2
j_gene: TRBJ2-1
d_gene: -
CDR3aa: CASSPYRANEQFF
CDR3nt: TGTGCCAGCAGCCCATACAGGGCGAATGAGCAGTTCTTC

abundance: -
v_gene: TRBV2
j_gene: TRBJ2-7
d_gene: TRBD2
CDR3aa: CASSEQGLAYEQYF
CDR3nt: TGTGCCAGCAGTGAACAAGGACTAGCGTACGAGCAGTACTTC

abundance: -
v_gene: TRBV21-1
j_gene: TRBJ1-1
d_gene: -
CDR3aa: CASSKVGIAEAFF
CDR3nt: TGTGCCAGCAGCAAAGTCGGTATCGCTGAAGCTTTCTTT

abundance: -
v_gene: TRBV18
j_gene: TRBJ1-5
d_gene: -
CDR3aa: CASSPPLENQPQHF
CDR3nt: TGTGCCAGCTCCCCCCCCCTAGAAAATCAGCCCCAGCATTTT

abundance: -
v_gene: TRBV3-1/TRBV3-2
j_gene: TRBJ2-3
d_gene: TRBD2
CDR3aa: CASSQLAGGAGDTQYF
CDR3nt: TGTGCCAGCAGCCAGCTAGCGGGAGGCGCGGGAGATACGCAGTATTTT

abundance: -
v_gene: TRBV6-5
j_gene: TRBJ1-2
d_gene: -
CDR3aa: CASRDDSRGYTF
CDR3nt: TGTGCCAGCAGAGACGACAGCCGTGGCTACACCTTC

abundance: -
v_gene: TRBV9
j_gene: TRBJ2-2
d_gene: TRBD2
CDR3aa: CASSVGLAGQTGELFF
CDR3nt: TGTGCCAGCAGCGTAGGGCTAGCGGGTCAGACCGGGGAGCTGTTTTTT

abundance: -
v_gene: TRBV28
j_gene: TRBJ2-2
d_gene: -
CDR3aa: CASSFPSLRTGELFF
CDR3nt: TGTGCCAGCAGTTTCCCCTCCCTGAGGACCGGGGAGCTGTTTTTT

abundance: -
v_gene: TRBV7-9
j_gene: TRBJ2-1
d_gene: TRBD2
CDR3aa: CASTISGGGSYNEQFF
CDR3nt: TGTGCCAGCACTATTAGTGGGGGGGGATCCTACAATGAGCAGTTCTTC